The 20 T cell receptor beta chains below come from one sample, sequenced in a study of blood T cell repertoires in COVID-19. Libraries were prepared by immunoSEQ multiplex PCR; TCRdb keeps only in-frame clonotypes and omits some of them. The table shows about 260,000 clones, with 84% occurring only once. Material: peripheral blood. These receptors were taken from a human donor in a cohort sampled during active COVID-19.

The CDR3 coding sequence is TGTGCCAGCAGCCCGGACACCAACCCTTTATTCGGCTACACCTTC. This translates into CASSPDTNPLFGYTF. The chain uses TRBV3-1 (or the pseudogene TRBV3-2) and TRBJ1-2, with D tentatively TRBD1 (5 bases). CDR1 and CDR2 from the germline V gene are LGHDT and YNNKEL (reference sequence). V lost 4 bases, J lost 8 bases, and 20 bases lay in between. The CDR3 has 15 residues.

This chain joins TRBV5-1 and TRBJ2-1; D might be TRBD2 (5 bases). Per the germline V gene, CDR1 is SGHRS and CDR2 is YFSETQ. V was clipped by 5 bases and J by 3 bases, with 15 bases between them. There are 15 residues in the CDR3. CDR3 loop: CASRQAEFIYNEQFF. In DNA, the CDR3 is TGCGCCAGCAGACAAGCGGAGTTTATCTACAATGAGCAGTTCTTC.

The rearrangement links TRBV6-5 to TRBJ2-5; D is possibly TRBD1 (7 bases). This CDR3 has 15 residues. V lost 6 bases and J 5 bases, leaving 19 bases between the germline ends. CDR1 MNHEY and CDR2 SVGAGI come from the germline V gene. The CDR3 region is CASRGGQEGWETQYF. The CDR3, as DNA: TGTGCCAGCAGGGGAGGACAGGAGGGGTGGGAGACCCAGTACTTC.

The chain carries TRBV4-3 and TRBJ1-5; 7 bases map to TRBD1. Germline V gene data show CDR1 as LGHNA and CDR2 as YSLEER. The CDR3 has 17 residues. Trimming removed 0 bases from V and 6 bases from J; junction bases left unmatched: 11. CDR3 loop: CASSQDMRHRGGQPQHF. For the CDR3, the DNA is TGCGCCAGCAGCCAAGATATGAGGCACAGGGGCGGTCAGCCCCAGCATTTT.

This clone appeared a single time. V gene TRBV18 combines with J gene TRBJ2-5; D remains unclear. V was shortened by 6 bases and J by 1 base, with 6 bases between the two germline ends. The germline gives CDR1 KGHSH, CDR2 LQKENI. The CDR3 is 12 residues long. CDR3 loop: CASSRSQETQYF. As DNA, the CDR3 is TGTGCCAGCTCTCGGTCCCAAGAGACCCAGTACTTC.

This clone was found once. The chain employs TRBV18 and TRBJ2-5; weak D call: TRBD1 (5 bases). The germline V gene has CDR1 KGHSH and CDR2 LQKENI. Trimming shortened V by 2 bases and J by 4 bases, and 8 bases separated the two germline ends. The CDR3 extends over 13 amino acids. In DNA, the CDR3 is TGTGCCAGCTCACCATCTAGGGGAGAGACCCAGTACTTC. Its translation: CASSPSRGETQYF.

The chain uses TRBV5-6 and TRBJ1-1; 9 nucleotides align to TRBD1. Germline V gene data show CDR1 as SGHDT and CDR2 as YYEEEE. Germline trimming cut 4 bases from V and 5 bases from J; bases unmatched to any gene: 6. The CDR3 is 14 residues long. CDR3 in amino acids: CASSEQGAHTEAFF. The DNA of the CDR3 is TGTGCCAGCAGCGAACAGGGGGCGCATACTGAAGCTTTCTTT.

This chain links TRBV28 with TRBJ1-6, with 8 bases matching TRBD1. The CDR3 is 14 residues long. The germline V gene encodes CDR1 MDHEN and CDR2 SYDVKM. Unmatched junction bases numbered 7, after V lost 6 bases and J lost 9 bases. Here the CDR3 reads CASRVRQGSSPLHF. As DNA, the CDR3 is TGTGCCAGCAGGGTAAGACAGGGGAGTTCACCCCTCCACTTT.

The CDR3 spells CASSSTGMSYEQYF. CDR3 DNA: TGTGCCAGCAGCTCGACAGGGATGTCCTACGAGCAGTACTTC. The chain carries TRBV13 and TRBJ2-7; TRBD1 matches at 7 bases. The CDR3 is 14 residues long. In germline, CDR1 is PRHDT, CDR2 FYEKMQ (reference sequence). Germline trimming cut 4 bases from V and 1 base from J; bases unmatched to any gene: 4.

The chain carries TRBV4-3 and TRBJ1-2, with D unclear. This CDR3 comprises 17 residues. Looked up from germline, CDR1 is LGHNA and CDR2 is YSLEER. The V gene lost 0 bases and the J gene lost 2 bases, with 16 bases spanning the gap. For the CDR3, the DNA is TGCGCCAGCAGCCAAGATATTGCGGGAATTACGAACTATGGCTACACCTTC. The encoded protein is CASSQDIAGITNYGYTF.

The chain employs TRBV15 and TRBJ1-4, with D possibly being TRBD1 (5 bases). Per germline, CDR1 LNHNV and CDR2 YYDKDF (reference sequence). V dropped 0 bases and J dropped 7 bases, with 12 bases sitting between them. The CDR3 spans 15 residues. The CDR3 DNA is TGTGCCACCAGCAGAGAGGCAGGGTCTAGTGAAAAACTGTTTTTT. It codes for CATSREAGSSEKLFF.

This chain links TRBV23-1 with TRBJ1-1, with TRBD1 matching over 8 bases. TRBV23-1 is labeled an ORF, and its function is uncertain. J was trimmed by 1 base and V by 3 bases; bases with no gene match: 4. CDR3 length equals 15 residues. Written as DNA, the CDR3 is TGCGCCAGCAGTCACCGGGACAGGCAGAACACTGAAGCTTTCTTT. As protein: CASSHRDRQNTEAFF.

This chain connects TRBV28 to TRBJ1-2; D gene unclear. This CDR3 comprises 13 residues. V was clipped by 2 bases and J by 4 bases, with 8 bases between them. Germline-derived CDR1 and CDR2 are MDHEN and SYDVKM. The CDR3 loop is CASSLVEGYGYTF. DNA for the CDR3: TGTGCCAGCAGTTTAGTTGAGGGCTATGGCTACACCTTC.

The chain is built from TRBV6-2 or TRBV6-3 and TRBJ1-6; 10 nucleotides line up with TRBD1. With 1 base clipped from V and 0 bases from J, the junction kept 3 bases outside the gene matches. This CDR3 has 18 residues. The V gene's germline CDR1 is MNHEY and CDR2 SVGEGT. The chain's CDR3 is CASSYLGQGSSYNSPLHF. The CDR3 DNA reads TGTGCCAGCAGTTACTTGGGACAGGGGAGCTCCTATAATTCACCCCTCCACTTT.

The V and J genes are TRBV10-2 and TRBJ1-5; possibly TRBD1 for D (6 bases). The germline V gene has CDR1 WSHSY and CDR2 SAAADI. Trimming took off 6 bases at V and 5 bases at J, with 11 bases between the two ends. The CDR3 loop spans 13 amino acids. CDR3 amino acids: CASRQGRDQPQHF. DNA for the CDR3: TGCGCCAGCAGGCAGGGGCGAGATCAGCCCCAGCATTTT.

The chain has TRBV10-3 and TRBJ2-3, with D possibly TRBD1 on 5 matching bases. Germline CDR1 ENHRY, CDR2 SYGVKD. V gave up 2 bases and J gave up 3 bases, with 12 bases separating them. The CDR3 has 15 residues. As DNA, the CDR3 is TGTGCCATCAGTGAGAGGGGCGCAGGGACAGATACGCAGTATTTT. Translation gives CAISERGAGTDTQYF.

The chain combines TRBV6-2 or TRBV6-3 with TRBJ1-1; no firm D call. Germline V gene sequence: CDR1 MNHEY, CDR2 SVGEGT. The ends were cut back, 0 bases at V and 0 bases at J, with 8 bases in the middle. The CDR3 has 15 amino acids. The CDR3 sequence: CASSYSGRMNTEAFF. The CDR3 nucleotides read TGTGCCAGCAGTTACTCGGGCAGGATGAACACTGAAGCTTTCTTT.

In regard to this clone: An end of the junction does not agree with germline; a read error may underlie this. The rearrangement links TRBV27 to TRBJ2-2; D is possibly TRBD2 (5 bases). Germline lookup yields CDR1 MNHEY and CDR2 SMNVEV (reference sequence). CDR3 length equals 12 residues. CDR3: CASSRLTGELFF. The CDR3 nucleotides read TGTGCCAGCAGCCGCCTCACCGGGGAACTGTTTTTT.

J is TRBJ2-7 and V is TRBV2; D gene unclear. The CDR3 sequence is 13 residues long. Trimming removed 2 bases from V and 2 bases from J, with 7 bases in between. Germline V lookup: CDR1 SNHLY, CDR2 FYNNEI. In DNA form, the CDR3 reads TGTGCCAGCAGTGAAAACGGTCCCTACGAGCAGTACTTC. It codes for CASSENGPYEQYF.

The rearrangement links TRBV4-3 to TRBJ1-2; possibly TRBD1 for D (6 bases). The CDR3 length is 16 residues. V lost 5 bases, J lost 0 bases, and 16 bases lay in between. Per the germline V gene, CDR1 is LGHNA and CDR2 is YSLEER. The CDR3 loop is CASSKGTGTPNYGYTF. The CDR3 DNA follows: TGCGCCAGCAGCAAAGGGACCGGGACACCTAACTATGGCTACACCTTC.